These 14 T cell receptor beta chains share one sample of origin, sequenced in a study of T cell responses to AZD1222 COVID-19 vaccine. Here immunoSEQ multiplex PCR was the method, and the copy in TCRdb shows in-frame clones only, minus some. The table has more than 95,000 clones, about 89% seen once. Specimen: peripheral blood, collected on day 0 of AZD1222 vaccination. The receptors derive from an adult in good health.

This chain uses TRBV29-1 with TRBJ1-6; D gene ambiguous. In germline, CDR1 is SQVTM, CDR2 ANQGSEA. V shed 6 bases and J shed 9 bases, with 15 bases lying between them. The length of the CDR3 is 13 residues. CDR3 sequence reads: CSVEDQEGSPLHF. In DNA, the CDR3 is TGCAGCGTGGAGGACCAGGAGGGTTCACCCCTCCACTTT.

The V and J genes are TRBV6-5 and TRBJ2-7; 8 bases match TRBD1. The CDR3 spans 11 residues. The germline V gene encodes CDR1 MNHEY and CDR2 SVGAGI. Trimming at V came to 5 bases and at J to 6 bases, leaving 0 bases not matched to a gene. The CDR3 is CASSTGGEQYF. The DNA for the CDR3 is TGTGCCAGCAGTACAGGGGGCGAGCAGTACTTC.

The chain combines TRBV19 with TRBJ1-5; perhaps TRBD1 as D (5 bases). V dropped 6 bases and J dropped 0 bases, with 18 bases sitting between them. Germline V gene lookup returns CDR1 LNHDA and CDR2 SQIVND (reference sequence). This CDR3 comprises 17 residues. CDR3 loop: CASSLLGGRSSNQPQHF. CDR3 in DNA: TGTGCCAGTAGCCTGCTTGGGGGACGGAGTAGCAATCAGCCCCAGCATTTT. Drawing the rest from reference TRBV19 and TRBJ1-5, the complete variable domain is DGGITQSPKYLFRKEGQNVTLSCEQNLNHDAMYWYRQDPGQGLRLIYYSQIVNDFQKGDIAEGYSVSREKKESFPLTVTSAQKNPTAFYLCASSLLGGRSSNQPQHFGDGTRLSIL.

The J gene is TRBJ2-1, the V gene TRBV11-3, with TRBD2 matching over 9 bases. Germline V lookup: CDR1 SGHNT, CDR2 YENEEA. The J segment lost 8 bases and the V segment lost 4 bases, leaving 0 bases of the junction unmatched. The length of the CDR3 is 12 residues. This chain's CDR3 is CASSSSGDEQFF. The CDR3, as DNA: TGTGCCAGCAGCTCTAGCGGGGATGAGCAGTTCTTC.

The chain links TRBV6-5 to TRBJ1-1; possible D gene TRBD1, 5 bases. This CDR3 contains 11 residues. Germline V gene data show CDR1 as MNHEY and CDR2 as SVGAGI. Trimming left V 6 bases short and J 6 bases short, with 8 bases between. As DNA, the CDR3 is TGTGCCAGCAGCAGAGGGGCTGAAGCTTTCTTT. It codes for CASSRGAEAFF.

The V call is TRBV10-3, the J call TRBJ1-4; D is perhaps TRBD1 (5 bases). The CDR3 loop spans 15 amino acids. Deletions cut 2 bases from V and 0 bases from J, with 7 bases between. The germline V gene has CDR1 ENHRY and CDR2 SYGVKD. The CDR3 region has the DNA TGTGCCATCAGTGAGACAGGAGCAACTAATGAAAAACTGTTTTTT. Its translation is CAISETGATNEKLFF.

The chain recombines TRBV19 with TRBJ1-2; 7 positions agree with TRBD1. Trimming removed 4 bases from V and 8 bases from J; junction bases left unmatched: 10. Looked up from germline, CDR1 is LNHDA and CDR2 is SQIVND (reference sequence). The CDR3 runs to 14 residues. CDR3 residues: CASSRRDSPRGYTF. CDR3 nucleotides: TGTGCCAGTAGTAGACGGGACAGCCCCCGAGGCTACACCTTC.

In its sample, this clone was seen once. The rearrangement links TRBV27 to TRBJ2-2, with TRBD2 matching over 11 bases. The CDR3 sequence is 14 residues long. Germline V gene data show CDR1 as MNHEY and CDR2 as SMNVEV (reference sequence). Losses at the gene ends were 9 bases for V and 1 base for J; bases not matched to a gene: 1. The DNA of the CDR3 is TGTGCCAGTCTAGCGGGAGGGAACACCGGGGAGCTGTTTTTT. Translation gives CASLAGGNTGELFF.

The chain couples TRBV5-4 to TRBJ1-6; possibly TRBD1 for D (5 bases). Germline-derived CDR1 and CDR2 are SGHNT and YYREEE (reference sequence). Trimming removed 0 bases at V and 6 bases at J, with 10 bases between. The CDR3 is 15 residues long. CDR3 residues: CASSLAPGPNSPLHF. The DNA of the CDR3 is TGTGCCAGCAGCTTGGCCCCGGGGCCTAATTCACCCCTCCACTTT.

Remarks on this clone: The junction differs from germline at one of its ends, possibly a read error. V is TRBV6-1 and J is TRBJ1-2; D is possibly TRBD1 (5 bases). This CDR3 contains 12 residues. Germline V gene data show CDR1 as MNHNS and CDR2 as SASEGT. CDR3 loop: CASSEEVWGYNF. DNA for the CDR3: TGTGCCAGCAGTGAAGAAGTTTGGGGCTACAACTTC.

The J gene is TRBJ2-7, the V gene TRBV27; 7 positions match TRBD1. CDR3 length: 14 amino acids. V shed 5 bases and J 3 bases; nucleotides not matched to a gene: 7. Germline V gives CDR1 MNHEY, CDR2 SMNVEV (reference sequence). Here the CDR3 DNA reads TGTGCCAGCAGTGACAGGGCAGGATTCTACGAGCAGTACTTC. It is translated as CASSDRAGFYEQYF.

A single count supports this clone. The V and J genes are TRBV20-1 and TRBJ1-4; no clear D. From germline, CDR1 is DFQATT and CDR2 SNEGSKA (reference sequence). The CDR3 has 11 amino acids. The V and J ends lost 6 bases and 12 bases respectively, with 14 bases between them. This CDR3 reads CSAYSEGELFF. As DNA, the CDR3 is TGCAGTGCCTATTCCGAGGGCGAACTGTTTTTT.

The V and J genes are TRBV9 and TRBJ2-3, with D perhaps TRBD1 (6 bases). V was pared by 1 base and J by 4 bases, with 10 bases between. Germline lookup yields CDR1 SGDLS and CDR2 YYNGEE. CDR3 size: 14 residues. The CDR3 here is CASSVTTGSDTQYF. DNA of the CDR3: TGTGCCAGCAGCGTAACGACAGGCTCAGATACGCAGTATTTT.

This chain uses TRBV5-4 with TRBJ2-2, with 7 bases aligning to TRBD1. In germline, CDR1 is SGHNT, CDR2 YYREEE (reference sequence). V lost 4 bases, J lost 7 bases, and 13 bases stayed unmatched. The CDR3 runs 16 residues. CDR3 protein: CASSRPFRAGGGELFF. The CDR3 DNA is TGTGCCAGCAGCCGACCGTTTCGTGCAGGGGGCGGGGAGCTGTTTTTT.